Below, 19 T cell receptor beta chains from the same sample are listed, as sequenced in a study of blood T cells in healthy people across ages. A second PCR, run for about 7 to 11 cycles, used a sample-barcoded 5' primer plus a J-beta primer mix. MiXCR, applied by TCRdb to the 5' RACE reads, yields one record per CDR3 protein. The data hold around 800,000 distinct CDR3 sequences, with about half observed a single time. Sequencing input: blood. All receptors come from a man of 80 years or more in good health.

The rearrangement uses TRBV20-1 and TRBJ1-1, with a tentative D call TRBD1 (5 bases). The CDR3 spans 14 residues. The V gene lost 3 bases and the J gene lost 4 bases, with 15 bases spanning the gap. Germline CDR1 reads DFQATT; CDR2 reads SNEGSKA (reference sequence). In nucleotides, the CDR3 is TGCAGTGCTAGTAGGGCAGGGAGAAGCACTGAAGCTTTCTTT. This gives the protein CSASRAGRSTEAFF.

V usage is TRBV27 and J usage is TRBJ1-5; D uncertain. This CDR3 comprises 14 residues. Trimming cost V 2 bases and J 4 bases, with 9 bases left between them. Germline V gene lookup returns CDR1 MNHEY and CDR2 SMNVEV (reference sequence). In DNA form, the CDR3 reads TGTGCCAGCAGTTTAGCCGGGCTAAATCAGCCCCAGCATTTT. Its protein product is CASSLAGLNQPQHF.

The rearrangement uses TRBV7-6 and TRBJ2-1, with a tentative D call TRBD1 (6 bases). V was clipped by 2 bases and J by 6 bases, with 8 bases between them. The CDR3 is made up of 13 amino acids. Germline CDR1 SGHVS, CDR2 FNYEAQ. Here the CDR3 reads CASSLQGSNEQFF. DNA of the CDR3: TGTGCCAGCAGCTTACAGGGGAGCAATGAGCAGTTCTTC.

The chain is built from TRBV7-6 and TRBJ1-1, with unresolved D. V was trimmed by 4 bases and J by 1 base, leaving 10 bases between them. Germline CDR1 is SGHVS and CDR2 is FNYEAQ. CDR3 length: 14 residues. CDR3 nucleotides: TGTGCCAGCAGCTCGGGAAGTCGGAACACTGAAGCTTTCTTT. Residues: CASSSGSRNTEAFF.

This chain joins TRBV27 and TRBJ2-3; the match to TRBD2 covers 11 bases. Trimming cost V 5 bases and J 4 bases; bases outside gene matches: 14. This CDR3 spans 18 amino acids. Germline V gene data show CDR1 as MNHEY and CDR2 as SMNVEV (reference sequence). This CDR3 reads CASSRRVAGGINSDTQYF. In DNA, the CDR3 is TGTGCCAGCAGTCGACGAGTAGCGGGAGGGATAAATTCAGATACGCAGTATTTT.

This chain links TRBV4-3 with TRBJ1-5; the D is unclear. The germline V gene encodes CDR1 LGHNA and CDR2 YSLEER. CDR3 size: 16 residues. With 0 bases removed from V and 3 bases from J, the gap between germline ends came to 12 bases. In nucleotides, the CDR3 is TGCGCCAGCAGCCAAGATTTCCAACGGTACAATCAGCCCCAGCATTTT. As protein: CASSQDFQRYNQPQHF.

The chain carries TRBV20-1 and TRBJ2-1; no reliable D call. Trimming cost V 0 bases and J 2 bases, with 11 bases left between them. The CDR3 contains 15 residues. Looked up from germline, CDR1 is DFQATT and CDR2 is SNEGSKA (reference sequence). This CDR3 reads CSAREFGDAYNEQFF. CDR3 in DNA: TGCAGTGCTAGAGAGTTTGGGGATGCCTACAATGAGCAGTTCTTC.

This chain links TRBV5-1 with TRBJ2-3, with D perhaps assigned TRBD1 or TRBD2 (5 bases each). With 4 bases removed from V and 0 bases from J, the gap between germline ends came to 21 bases. Looked up from germline, CDR1 is SGHRS and CDR2 is YFSETQ. The CDR3 extends over 18 amino acids. The CDR3 coding sequence is TGCGCCAGCAGCCCCTATGGGACCCCTCTCCCTAGCACAGATACGCAGTATTTT. The encoded protein is CASSPYGTPLPSTDTQYF.

This clonotype was observed a few times. The V call is TRBV20-1, the J call TRBJ2-3; D is perhaps TRBD2 (6 bases). Trimming shortened V by 0 bases and J by 1 base, and 11 bases separated the two germline ends. CDR1 is DFQATT and CDR2 is SNEGSKA in the germline V gene (reference sequence). The CDR3 spans 15 residues. CDR3: CSARDQASGTDTQYF. For the CDR3, the DNA is TGCAGTGCTAGAGATCAGGCTAGCGGCACAGATACGCAGTATTTT.

The chain combines TRBV28 with TRBJ2-3, with D perhaps TRBD2 (6 bases). The CDR3 loop spans 17 amino acids. V shed 5 bases and J shed 2 bases, with 20 bases lying between them. Germline assignment: CDR1 MDHEN and CDR2 SYDVKM. The CDR3 protein is CASSTISGGATTDTQYF. The CDR3 nucleotides read TGTGCCAGCAGTACAATTTCGGGCGGGGCGACCACAGATACGCAGTATTTT.

The chain combines TRBV3-1 with TRBJ2-5; no definite D call. This CDR3 has 15 residues. Germline loops: CDR1 LGHDT, CDR2 YNNKEL (reference sequence). V was trimmed by 1 base and J by 0 bases, leaving 9 bases between them. CDR3 sequence (DNA): TGTGCCAGCAGCCAAGGCCCAGACCACCAAGAGACCCAGTACTTC. It specifies CASSQGPDHQETQYF.

CDR3 loop: CASRKRPTAGDEQYF. The CDR3 DNA sequence: TGTGCCAGCAGAAAGCGACCGACCGCCGGGGATGAGCAGTACTTC. The rearrangement links TRBV7-3 to TRBJ2-5; D is possibly TRBD2 (5 bases). This CDR3 has 15 amino acids. With 6 bases removed from V and 11 bases from J, the gap between germline ends came to 25 bases. Germline values: CDR1 SGHTA, CDR2 FQGTGA.

This rearrangement joins TRBV7-2 to TRBJ1-4; D might be TRBD1 (5 bases). The CDR3 has 15 residues. Trimming removed 5 bases at V and 4 bases at J, with 14 bases between. The germline gives CDR1 SGHTA, CDR2 FQGNSA. CDR3 in amino acids: CASSPTEGYNEKLFF. For the CDR3, the DNA is TGTGCCAGCAGCCCTACGGAGGGGTATAATGAAAAACTGTTTTTT. Using reference TRBV7-2 and TRBJ1-4 for the parts outside the CDR3, the full variable domain is GAGVSQSPSNKVTEKGKDVELRCDPISGHTALYWYRQSLGQGLEFLIYFQGNSAPDKSGLPSDRFSAERTGGSVSTLTIQRTQQEDSAVYLCASSPTEGYNEKLFFGSGTQLSVL.

The chain carries TRBV5-1 and TRBJ1-5; D is unclear. The CDR3 sequence is 13 residues long. The germline gives CDR1 SGHRS, CDR2 YFSETQ. The V and J ends lost 3 bases and 4 bases respectively, with 8 bases between them. The CDR3 is CASSSEVNQPQHF. The CDR3 bases are TGCGCCAGCAGCTCGGAAGTGAATCAGCCCCAGCATTTT. Together with reference TRBV5-1 and TRBJ1-5, the CDR3 gives the full variable domain: KAGVTQTPRYLIKTRGQQVTLSCSPISGHRSVSWYQQTPGQGLQFLFEYFSETQRNKGNFPGRFSGRQFSNSRSEMNVSTLELGDSALYLCASSSEVNQPQHFGDGTRLSIL.

For this clonotype: A much larger clone sits a single nucleotide away, making a read error possible. The CDR3 is CASKGRTSGDNEQFF. CDR3 nucleotides: TGCGCCAGCAAGGGCAGGACTAGCGGGGACAATGAGCAGTTCTTC. The chain couples TRBV5-1 to TRBJ2-1; 12 bases line up with TRBD2. CDR3 size: 15 residues. V lost 6 bases, J lost 5 bases, and 6 bases stayed unmatched. The germline CDR1 and CDR2 sequences are SGHRS and YFSETQ.

J is TRBJ2-5 and V is TRBV6-2 or TRBV6-3, with D perhaps TRBD1 or TRBD2 (5 bases each). The DNA end lines up better with TRBJ2-7; the J call may be wrong. This CDR3 region has 13 residues. From germline, CDR1 is MNHEY and CDR2 SVGEGT. CDR3: CASSYRGVREQYF. CDR3 bases: TGTGCCAGCAGTTATCGAGGGGTACGCGAGCAGTACTTC.

V gene TRBV25-1 combines with J gene TRBJ2-1; D may be TRBD1 or TRBD2 (6 bases each). Deletions cut 1 base from V and 12 bases from J, with 22 bases between. This CDR3 is 16 amino acids long. Germline assignment: CDR1 MGHDK and CDR2 SYGVNS. In DNA form, the CDR3 reads TGTGCCAGCAGTGAATCGGCGGGACACCTCAACTTAGGGCAGTTCTTC. Its protein product is CASSESAGHLNLGQFF. Full variable domain (outside the CDR3, taken from reference TRBV25-1 and TRBJ2-1): EADIYQTPRYLVIGTGKKITLECSQTMGHDKMYWYQQDPGMELHLIHYSYGVNSTEKGDLSSESTVSRIRTEHFPLTLESARPSHTSQYLCASSESAGHLNLGQFFGPGTRLTVL.

Of note for this clonotype: One junction end disagrees with the germline gene, perhaps due to a read error. V usage is TRBV5-1 and J usage is TRBJ2-5, with 8 nucleotides matching TRBD1. The end of the DNA is better explained by TRBJ2-7, so the J call may be wrong. Germline loops: CDR1 SGHRS, CDR2 YFSETQ. The CDR3 contains 16 residues. The chain's CDR3 is CAGSLAGQGVSYEQYF. CDR3 nucleotide sequence: TGCGCCGGCAGCTTGGCCGGACAGGGAGTATCCTACGAGCAGTACTTC.

The chain links TRBV7-9 to TRBJ2-7, with D tentatively TRBD2 (5 bases). Germline loops: CDR1 SEHNR, CDR2 FQNEAQ (reference sequence). This CDR3 contains 15 residues. The germline V and J ends were trimmed by 5 bases and 7 bases, with 21 bases remaining between them. CDR3 nucleotide sequence: TGTGCCAGCAGCCGGGCGGGCCTAAACTACAATGAGCAGTACTTC. This encodes CASSRAGLNYNEQYF.